These 9 T cell receptor beta chains were sequenced from one sample in a study of T cells after yellow fever vaccination. TCRdb reanalysed the 5' RACE reads using MiXCR and keeps one entry per CDR3 protein. The sample consists of around 260,000 distinct CDR3 sequences, 5.2% of them appearing once. The material was CD4+ T cells sorted from PBMCs, obtained on the day of the yellow fever booster vaccination. These receptor sequences come from a man younger than 35 who received the YFV17D yellow fever vaccine.

This clonotype was seen repeatedly, ten times or more. This chain joins TRBV4-2 and TRBJ1-5; D is undetermined. V dropped 0 bases and J dropped 1 base, with 4 bases sitting between them. Germline V gene lookup returns CDR1 LGHNA and CDR2 YNFKEQ. CDR3 size: 14 residues. CDR3 amino acids: CASSQDRSNQPQHF. Written as DNA, the CDR3 is TGTGCCAGCAGCCAAGATAGGAGCAATCAGCCCCAGCATTTT.

This clonotype was seen only a few times. The chain links TRBV18 to TRBJ1-5; D might be TRBD1 (5 bases). With 2 bases removed from V and 4 bases from J, the gap between germline ends came to 9 bases. This CDR3 contains 14 residues. Germline V lookup: CDR1 KGHSH, CDR2 LQKENI. The CDR3 bases are TGTGCCAGCTCACCAGGGGCGGTTAATCAGCCCCAGCATTTT. It specifies CASSPGAVNQPQHF.

This clonotype was found a few times. In nucleotides, the CDR3 is TGTGCCACCGGGTTGGACGGTACAGATACGCAGTATTTT. It specifies CATGLDGTDTQYF. This chain links TRBV24-1 with TRBJ2-3, with D uncertain. The germline CDR1 and CDR2 sequences are KGHDR and SFDVKD. The CDR3 is 13 amino acids. V was trimmed by 9 bases and J by 3 bases, leaving 12 bases between them.

This clonotype was seen a handful of times. J is TRBJ1-5 and V is TRBV4-2, with unresolved D. This CDR3 is built from 17 residues. The germline V gene encodes CDR1 LGHNA and CDR2 YNFKEQ. The ends were cut back, 0 bases at V and 9 bases at J, with 21 bases in the middle. For the CDR3, the DNA is TGTGCCAGCAGCCAAGATGGAGGAGGGTTTGTCGACGGGCCCCAGCATTTT. It encodes CASSQDGGGFVDGPQHF.

V is TRBV18 and J is TRBJ1-2, with 8 bases aligning to TRBD1. The CDR3 loop spans 16 amino acids. The V and J ends lost 3 bases and 2 bases, in that order; junction bases with no gene match: 8. Germline-derived CDR1 and CDR2 are KGHSH and LQKENI. CDR3 bases: TGTGCCAGCTCACCTGGACAGGGTGATTTAAACTATGGCTACACCTTC. Amino acid sequence: CASSPGQGDLNYGYTF.

This clonotype was observed at least ten times. The V and J genes are TRBV10-3 and TRBJ1-4; TRBD1 might be the D (5 bases). This CDR3 has 14 amino acids. CDR1 and CDR2 from the germline V gene are ENHRY and SYGVKD. V was shortened by 5 bases and J by 0 bases, with 7 bases between the two germline ends. CDR3 region: CAISRQSTNEKLFF. Written as DNA, the CDR3 is TGTGCCATCAGTAGACAGTCAACTAATGAAAAACTGTTTTTT.

This clonotype was seen repeatedly, ten times or more. This chain joins TRBV7-2 and TRBJ1-5, with no clear D. This CDR3 has 16 amino acids. Per the germline V gene, CDR1 is SGHTA and CDR2 is FQGNSA. V was clipped by 2 bases and J by 0 bases, with 11 bases between them. CDR3 amino acids: CASSLLDGYSNQPQHF. CDR3 nucleotides: TGTGCCAGCAGCTTACTGGACGGGTATAGCAATCAGCCCCAGCATTTT.

A few counts support this clonotype. The chain carries TRBV21-1 and TRBJ1-1. TRBV21-1 is recorded as a pseudogene. The CDR3 length is 16 residues. This CDR3 is CASSTQGPPGNTEAFF. CDR3 in DNA: TGTGCCAGCAGTACACAGGGACCACCGGGGAACACTGAAGCTTTCTTT.

The V gene is TRBV29-1, the J gene TRBJ2-7, with D perhaps given as TRBD1 or TRBD2 (5 bases each). Germline loops: CDR1 SQVTM, CDR2 ANQGSEA. The CDR3 consists of 11 residues. Trimming removed 3 bases at V and 6 bases at J, with 9 bases between. The CDR3 DNA follows: TGCAGCGTTGAGAGTGGGGGCGAGCAGTACTTC. Encoded protein: CSVESGGEQYF.